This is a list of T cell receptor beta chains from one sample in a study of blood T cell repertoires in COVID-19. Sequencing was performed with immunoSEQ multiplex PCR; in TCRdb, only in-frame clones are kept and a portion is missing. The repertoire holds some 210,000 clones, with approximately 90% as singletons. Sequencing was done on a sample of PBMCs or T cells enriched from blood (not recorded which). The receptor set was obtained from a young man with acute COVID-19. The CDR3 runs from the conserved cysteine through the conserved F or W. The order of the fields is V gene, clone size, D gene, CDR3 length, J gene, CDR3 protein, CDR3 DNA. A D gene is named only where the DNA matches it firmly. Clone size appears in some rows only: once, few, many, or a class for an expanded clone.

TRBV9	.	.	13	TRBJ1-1	CASSVLGGGEAFF	TGTGCCAGCAGCGTACTAGGAGGAGGTGAAGCTTTCTTT
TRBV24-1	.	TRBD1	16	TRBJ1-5	CATSDSGTGVLQPQHF	TGTGCCACCAGTGATTCCGGGACAGGGGTTCTACAGCCCCAGCATTTT
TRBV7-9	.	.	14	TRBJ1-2	CASSLGTSNYGYTF	TGTGCCAGCAGCTTAGGGACTTCTAACTATGGCTACACCTTC
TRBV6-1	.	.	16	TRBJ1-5	CASSEAGGDSNQPQHF	TGTGCCAGCAGTGAAGCGGGAGGGGATAGCAATCAGCCCCAGCATTTT
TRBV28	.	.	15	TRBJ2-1	CASSLESGYYNEQFF	TGTGCCAGCAGTTTAGAATCAGGGTACTACAATGAGCAGTTCTTC
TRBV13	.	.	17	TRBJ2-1	CASKVLGRHQLINEQFF	TGTGCCAGCAAGGTTCTGGGGCGGCATCAGTTAATCAATGAGCAGTTCTTC
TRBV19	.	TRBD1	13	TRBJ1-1	CASSTDRETEAFF	TGTGCCAGTAGTACGGACAGGGAGACTGAAGCTTTCTTT
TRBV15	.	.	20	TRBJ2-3	CATSRLDPTSPGLSTDTQYF	TGTGCCACCAGCAGATTAGACCCAACTTCACCGGGACTCAGCACAGATACGCAGTATTTT
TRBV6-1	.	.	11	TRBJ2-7	CASSEAGHKPF	TGTGCCAGCAGTGAAGCGGGACACAAGCCCTTC
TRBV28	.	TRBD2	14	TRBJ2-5	CASSALAGEETQYF	TGTGCCAGCTCCGCATTAGCGGGAGAAGAGACCCAGTACTTC
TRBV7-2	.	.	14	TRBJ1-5	CASSFDRENQPQHF	TGTGCCAGCAGCTTCGACAGAGAAAATCAGCCCCAGCATTTT
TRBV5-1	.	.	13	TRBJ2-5	CASSFRREETQYF	TGCGCCAGCAGCTTTCGCAGGGAAGAGACCCAGTACTTC
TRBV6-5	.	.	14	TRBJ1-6	CASSQEGGGSPLHF	TGTGCCAGCAGCCAGGAGGGCGGGGGATCACCCCTCCACTTT
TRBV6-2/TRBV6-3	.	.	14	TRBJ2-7	CASSYSLRYYEQYF	TGTGCCAGCAGTTACTCGCTCAGGTACTACGAGCAGTACTTC
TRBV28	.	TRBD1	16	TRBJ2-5	CASSLSSGTAQETQYF	TGTGCCAGCAGTTTATCCTCCGGGACAGCACAAGAGACCCAGTACTTC
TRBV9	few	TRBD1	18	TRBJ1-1	CASSPRPGQGRMNTEAFF	TGTGCCAGCAGCCCCCGACCGGGACAGGGACGCATGAACACTGAAGCTTTCTTT